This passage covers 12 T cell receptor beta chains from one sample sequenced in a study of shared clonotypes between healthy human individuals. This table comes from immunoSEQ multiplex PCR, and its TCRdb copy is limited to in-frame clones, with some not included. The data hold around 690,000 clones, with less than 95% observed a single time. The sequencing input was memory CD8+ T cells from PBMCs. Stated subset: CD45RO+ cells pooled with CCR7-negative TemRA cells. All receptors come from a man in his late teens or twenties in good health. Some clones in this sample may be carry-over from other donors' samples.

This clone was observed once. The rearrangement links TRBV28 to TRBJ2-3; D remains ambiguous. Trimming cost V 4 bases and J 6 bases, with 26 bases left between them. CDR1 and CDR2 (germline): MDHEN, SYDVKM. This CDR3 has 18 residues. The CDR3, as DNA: TGTGCCAGCAGTTCTCCGTCACGGACCTTGGTCCCTGGGGATACGCAGTATTTT. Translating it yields CASSSPSRTLVPGDTQYF. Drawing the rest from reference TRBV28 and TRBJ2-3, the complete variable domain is DVKVTQSSRYLVKRTGEKVFLECVQDMDHENMFWYRQDPGLGLRLIYFSYDVKMKEKGDIPEGYSVSREKKERFSLILESASTNQTSMYLCASSSPSRTLVPGDTQYFGPGTRLTVL.

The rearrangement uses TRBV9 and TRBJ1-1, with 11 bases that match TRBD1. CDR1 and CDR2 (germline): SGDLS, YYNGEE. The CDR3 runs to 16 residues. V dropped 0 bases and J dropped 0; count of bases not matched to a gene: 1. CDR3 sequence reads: CASSVGTGGVNTEAFF. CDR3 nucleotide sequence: TGTGCCAGCAGCGTAGGGACAGGGGGCGTGAACACTGAAGCTTTCTTT.

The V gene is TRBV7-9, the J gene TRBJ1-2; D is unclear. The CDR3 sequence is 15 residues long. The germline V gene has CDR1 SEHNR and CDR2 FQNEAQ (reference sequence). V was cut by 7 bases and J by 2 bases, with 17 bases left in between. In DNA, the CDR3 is TGTGCCAGCACCCACGGTACCGGACTAAACTATGGCTACACCTTC. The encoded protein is CASTHGTGLNYGYTF.

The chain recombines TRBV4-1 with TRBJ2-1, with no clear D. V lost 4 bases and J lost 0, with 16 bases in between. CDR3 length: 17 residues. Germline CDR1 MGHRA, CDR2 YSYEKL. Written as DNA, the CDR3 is TGCGCCAGCAGCCTACCCTTATTGGGAAGCTCCTACAATGAGCAGTTCTTC. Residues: CASSLPLLGSSYNEQFF.

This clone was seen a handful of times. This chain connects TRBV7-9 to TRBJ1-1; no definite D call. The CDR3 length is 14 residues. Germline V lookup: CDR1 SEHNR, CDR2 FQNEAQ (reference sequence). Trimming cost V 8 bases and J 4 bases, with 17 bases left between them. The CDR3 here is CASVEGEDATEAFF. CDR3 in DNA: TGTGCCAGCGTGGAGGGAGAAGACGCCACTGAAGCTTTCTTT.

This CDR3 is CASTGGWDGYTF. The DNA for the CDR3 is TGTGCCAGCACCGGGGGCTGGGATGGCTACACCTTC. V gene TRBV25-1 combines with J gene TRBJ1-2; D possibly corresponds to TRBD1 (6 bases). V shed 7 bases and J shed 6 bases, with 12 bases lying between them. The CDR3 totals 12 residues. The germline V gene encodes CDR1 MGHDK and CDR2 SYGVNS.

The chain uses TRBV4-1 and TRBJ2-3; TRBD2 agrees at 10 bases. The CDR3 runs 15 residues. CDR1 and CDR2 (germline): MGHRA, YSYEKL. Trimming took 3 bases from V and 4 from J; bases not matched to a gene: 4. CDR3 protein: CASSQSGRAADTQYF. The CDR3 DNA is TGCGCCAGCAGCCAGAGCGGGAGGGCTGCAGATACGCAGTATTTT.

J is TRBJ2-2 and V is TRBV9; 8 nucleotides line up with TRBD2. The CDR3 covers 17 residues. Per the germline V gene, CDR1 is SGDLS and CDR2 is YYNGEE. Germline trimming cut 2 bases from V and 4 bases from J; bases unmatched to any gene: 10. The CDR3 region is CASSVSGREGSTGELFF. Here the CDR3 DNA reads TGTGCCAGCAGCGTGAGCGGGAGAGAGGGTTCCACCGGGGAGCTGTTTTTT.

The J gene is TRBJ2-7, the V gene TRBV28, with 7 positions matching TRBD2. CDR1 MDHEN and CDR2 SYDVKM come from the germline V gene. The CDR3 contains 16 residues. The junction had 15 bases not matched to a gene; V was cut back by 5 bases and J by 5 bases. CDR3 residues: CASSPLQGGLYDEQYF. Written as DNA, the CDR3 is TGTGCCAGCAGTCCGCTCCAGGGAGGGCTGTACGACGAGCAGTACTTC.

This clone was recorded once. In nucleotides, the CDR3 is TGTGCCAGCAGTTTAGGGGCGGGGGCGAACGAAGAGACCCAGTACTTC. Translation: CASSLGAGANEETQYF. The chain combines TRBV27 with TRBJ2-5, with D possibly TRBD2 on 7 matching bases. CDR3 size: 16 residues. Germline V CDR1 and CDR2: MNHEY, SMNVEV (reference sequence). Trimming stripped 2 bases from V and 3 bases from J, with 16 bases between.

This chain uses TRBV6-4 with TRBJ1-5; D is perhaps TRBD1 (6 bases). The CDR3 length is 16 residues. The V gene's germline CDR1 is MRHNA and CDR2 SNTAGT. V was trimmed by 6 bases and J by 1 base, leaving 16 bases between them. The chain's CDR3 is CASSTQRGRSNQPQHF. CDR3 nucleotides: TGTGCCAGCAGCACTCAGAGGGGGAGGAGCAATCAGCCCCAGCATTTT.

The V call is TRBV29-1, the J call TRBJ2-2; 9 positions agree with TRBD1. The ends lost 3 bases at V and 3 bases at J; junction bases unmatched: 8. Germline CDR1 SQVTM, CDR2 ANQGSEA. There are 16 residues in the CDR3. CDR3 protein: CSVEDRGGFDTGELFF. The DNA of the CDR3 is TGCAGCGTTGAGGACAGGGGAGGGTTCGACACCGGGGAGCTGTTTTTT.